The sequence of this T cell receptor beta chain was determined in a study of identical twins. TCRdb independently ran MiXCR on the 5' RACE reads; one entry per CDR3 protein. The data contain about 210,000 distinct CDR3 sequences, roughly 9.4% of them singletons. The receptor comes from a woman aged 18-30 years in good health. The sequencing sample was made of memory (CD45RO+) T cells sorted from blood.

This chain's CDR3 is CARTGVGGYTF. CDR3 nucleotides: TGTGCCAGGACAGGGGTCGGTGGCTACACCTTC. The chain links TRBV2 to TRBJ1-2, with 8 bases aligning to TRBD1. The trim removed 9 bases at V and 7 bases at J, leaving 4 bases unmatched. The CDR3 runs 11 residues. Per germline, CDR1 SNHLY and CDR2 FYNNEI.